The present TCR beta chain was sequenced within a study of CD8+ T cells in alopecia areata (dated by TCRdb to 2016 to 2019). General notes on the study: To study T cell clonal expansion in alopecia areata, the researchers applied high-throughput TCRbeta sequencing to both the C3H/HeJ mouse model and human patients. In humans, TCRbeta sequencing was performed on scalp tissue and on sorted CD4+ and CD8+ peripheral blood T cells from healthy controls and from patients with patchy or totalis/universalis alopecia areata. Scalp clonality was compared across normal scalp (n=4), patchy alopecia areata scalp (n=8), and alopecia totalis/universalis scalp (n=8). RNA was obtained with the PAXgene miRNA kit for fixed scalp, the miRNeasy kit for PBMCs, and the RNeasy kit for mouse skin. immunoSEQ multiplex PCR using 35 Vbeta forward primers and 13 Jbeta reverse primers was used to amplify TCRbeta CDR3 regions. Overall study outcomes, separate from this receptor: Lesional scalp, especially in alopecia totalis/universalis, showed higher clonality and more expanded CD8+ clones than normal scalp, suggesting antigenic drive. Shared TCR sequences between patients were less evident than in mice, which may be partly attributable to HLA diversity in the patient population. Scalp TCR repertoire analysis is complicated because resident alphabeta T cells in normal human skin are also sequenced, whereas mouse skin is dominated by gammadelta T cells.

The CDR3 runs 16 amino acids, cysteine and phenylalanine included. The entry retains the CDR3 DNA only, 48 bases that are in frame from base 1. CDR1 PRHDT and CDR2 FYEKMQ were looked up in the germline V gene (reference sequence). The trim is 3 bases for V and 1 base for J, with a gap of 13 bases between the germline ends. Regarding this clone: Its antigen remains undetermined. No clone much larger than this one lies a single base away; base qualities are absent.

Library preparation employed the immunoSEQ multiplex PCR assay. For TCR sequencing, RNA was extracted from every sample and reverse transcribed into cDNA to serve as template. First-strand cDNA was synthesized with SuperScript III using a 2:1 mix of oligo-dT and random hexamers. Amplification bias was assessed with a synthetic immune receptor repertoire, and residual bias was removed computationally. The original pipeline was this. After raw reads were preprocessed to remove errors, the CDR3 was defined following IMGT conventions as running from the conserved cysteine to phenylalanine. To get clonality, Shannon entropy was normalized by log2 of the number of productive unique TCRs and the result was subtracted from 1. Whether each scalp clone was CD4 or CD8 was inferred by checking scalp TCRbeta sequences against the CD4 and CD8 repertoires from sorted blood. As stored in TCRdb, this immuneACCESS dataset retains in-frame rearrangements with V and J assigned. A fraction of the clones does not appear; measured against another copy, unresolved V genes explain less than half of the discrepancy, and the remainder lacks a known reason. For V, J and clone size, that table is used; D and trimming come from the DNA. The sample profile shows 34,000 or so clones; 55% of them were found once. Of the sample, under 50% falls within the top ten clones.

Lesional scalp punch biopsies and peripheral blood were collected from alopecia areata patients. PBMCs were separated by density centrifugation and stained for CD3, CD4 and CD8, after which CD4+ and CD8+ T cells were sorted on a FACSAria. The untreated alopecia areata patients were recruited through a multicenter biomarker study. In 4 to 6 patients from the biomarker study, the blood CD8+ T cells went through an additional sort into NKG2D-low and NKG2D-high fractions. The TCR sequence derives from a human donor with alopecia areata. Sequencing was performed on NKG2D-high CD8+ T cells sorted from blood. The cell subset or site label of this sample denotes: sorted CD8+ NKG2D-high blood T cells. The V gene is TRBV13 and the J gene is TRBJ2-4; the D gene assignment is ambiguous. The DNA sequence follows: TGTGCCAGCAGCTTCAAGGGTAATTCTGCCAAAAACATTCAGTACTTC. Its amino acids are CASSFKGNSAKNIQYF.